These 10 T cell receptor beta chains were sequenced from one sample in a study of T cell changes during pregnancy in multiple sclerosis. The method was immunoSEQ multiplex PCR; TCRdb's version includes in-frame clones alone and lacks a portion of them. The top ten clones hold roughly 3.5% of a sample with just over 55,000 clones, around 93% of them seen once. The source material was peripheral blood, sampled after pregnancy. These receptor sequences come from a female donor in good health, enrolled as a control in a pregnancy study.

This chain's CDR3 is CASRQDRGAYSPLHF. The CDR3 region has the DNA TGCGCCAGCAGGCAGGACAGGGGTGCGTATTCACCCCTCCACTTT. The chain employs TRBV5-1 and TRBJ1-6; 9 bases are shared with TRBD1. CDR3 length: 15 amino acids. Germline values: CDR1 SGHRS, CDR2 YFSETQ. V was clipped by 5 bases and J by 8 bases; unmatched bases: 8.

The genes are TRBV5-4 and TRBJ1-2, with TRBD1 identical over 8 bases. This CDR3 spans 16 amino acids. V shed 5 bases and J 1 base; nucleotides not matched to a gene: 10. CDR1 is SGHNT, CDR2 YYREEE, per germline (reference sequence). This CDR3 reads CASSSGQGLVNYGYTF. In DNA form, the CDR3 reads TGTGCCAGCAGTTCAGGACAGGGTCTTGTTAACTATGGCTACACCTTC.

The V call is TRBV4-3, the J call TRBJ2-7, with 8 bases matching TRBD1. V lost 0 bases and J lost 5; bases outside the gene matches: 6. This CDR3 is 15 amino acids long. Germline V gene lookup returns CDR1 LGHNA and CDR2 YSLEER. CDR3 loop: CASSQEDRAGNEQYF. CDR3 sequence (DNA): TGCGCCAGCAGCCAAGAGGACAGGGCTGGGAACGAGCAGTACTTC.

The rearrangement uses TRBV6-6 and TRBJ1-5, with D possibly TRBD1 on 6 matching bases. Per germline, CDR1 MNHNY and CDR2 SVGAGI (reference sequence). V dropped 2 bases and J dropped 10 bases, with 21 bases sitting between them. There are 16 residues in the CDR3. The CDR3 sequence is CASSYGGQRPQSPQHF. The CDR3 DNA follows: TGTGCCAGCAGTTACGGGGGACAAAGGCCTCAAAGCCCCCAGCATTTT.

The rearrangement links TRBV19 to TRBJ2-1; 9 positions agree with TRBD2. V was clipped by 3 bases and J by 8 bases; unmatched bases: 8. There are 15 residues in the CDR3. Germline CDR1 is LNHDA and CDR2 is SQIVND (reference sequence). CDR3 in DNA: TGTGCCAGTAGTATTGGCGGGAGGGCTGTGGATGAGCAGTTCTTC. It encodes CASSIGGRAVDEQFF.

CDR3 in amino acids: CASSTTGATDTQYF. CDR3 bases: TGTGCCAGCTCCACCACAGGGGCCACAGATACGCAGTATTTT. This rearrangement joins TRBV7-8 to TRBJ2-3; 7 bases are a match to TRBD1. The CDR3 covers 14 residues. V was clipped by 8 bases and J by 2 bases; unmatched bases: 7. Germline-derived CDR1 and CDR2 are SGHVS and FQNEAQ.

This chain joins TRBV27 and TRBJ2-2, with a possible D match to TRBD1 (6 bases). Germline V gives CDR1 MNHEY, CDR2 SMNVEV (reference sequence). Trimming took 6 bases from V and 4 from J, leaving 18 bases between them. CDR3 length equals 16 residues. For the CDR3, the DNA is TGTGCCAGCAGCCAGAGCTACAGGGCCGGCACCGGGGAGCTGTTTTTT. Protein product: CASSQSYRAGTGELFF.

This chain connects TRBV5-1 to TRBJ1-1, with 7 bases lining up with TRBD1. This CDR3 is 15 amino acids long. V was clipped by 4 bases and J by 1 base; unmatched bases: 7. Germline-derived CDR1 and CDR2 are SGHRS and YFSETQ. The CDR3 DNA reads as TGCGCCAGCAGCCTCATGACAGGGAAGAACACTGAAGCTTTCTTT. Its protein product is CASSLMTGKNTEAFF.

This clone was seen a few times. Other nucleotide sequences in the sample specify the same CDR3. The rearrangement links TRBV28 to TRBJ2-7; possibly TRBD2 for D (5 bases). The V gene lost 3 bases and the J gene lost 0 bases, with 6 bases spanning the gap. This CDR3 has 13 amino acids. Germline CDR1 MDHEN, CDR2 SYDVKM. CDR3 region: CASSLRDSYEQYF. CDR3 bases: TGTGCCAGCAGTTTGAGGGACTCCTACGAGCAGTACTTC. The variable domain in full, with the rest retrieved from reference TRBV28 and TRBJ2-7, is DVKVTQSSRYLVKRTGEKVFLECVQDMDHENMFWYRQDPGLGLRLIYFSYDVKMKEKGDIPEGYSVSREKKERFSLILESASTNQTSMYLCASSLRDSYEQYFGPGTRLTVT.

This chain joins TRBV7-9 and TRBJ2-3; D is possibly TRBD1 (6 bases). The V end was cut by 4 bases, the J end by 0 bases, with 17 bases between. CDR1 and CDR2 from the germline V gene are SEHNR and FQNEAQ (reference sequence). The CDR3 length is 17 residues. Here the CDR3 reads CASSSPLGARSTDTQYF. The CDR3 nucleotides are TGTGCCAGCAGCTCCCCACTGGGGGCACGAAGCACAGATACGCAGTATTTT.